Only a few counts were recorded for the clone carrying this TCR beta chain. Antigen unknown. This could be a read error, since a much larger clone is one nucleotide away. This sample was included in a study of breast tumors, draining lymph nodes, adjacent tissues. Study observations and caveats: Tumors had less TCR diversity than lymph nodes, more than nontumor tissue. Tumor T cell lymph node origin was a supported hypothesis, not proven. Compared with basal-like, luminal-like tumors shared significantly more repertoire with nontumor tissue. The data were judged consistent with most tumor T cells coming from lymph node and expanding in tumor.

Using its own MiXCR run on the multiplex PCR reads, TCRdb lists one record per CDR3 protein. There are around 50,000 distinct CDR3 sequences in the sample; about 21% occur only once, and approximately 8.1% lies in the top ten. The clonotype was recovered from a female donor with breast cancer. Some clones in this sample may be carry-over from other donors' samples. Sequencing was carried out using breast tumor tissue.

The CDR3: CASSLPSYEQCF. The CDR3, as DNA: TGCGCCAGCAGCTTGCCATCCTACGAGCAGTGCTTC. This chain connects TRBV5-1 to TRBJ2-7, with D uncertain. The V gene's germline CDR1 is SGHRS and CDR2 YFSETQ. CDR3 length equals 12 residues. Complete variable domain (other parts from reference TRBV5-1 and TRBJ2-7): KAGVTQTPRYLIKTRGQQVTLSCSPISGHRSVSWYQQTPGQGLQFLFEYFSETQRNKGNFPGRFSGRQFSNSRSEMNVSTLELGDSALYLCASSLPSYEQCFGPGTRLTVT.